The source of this TCR beta chain is a study of OX40 agonist ivuxolimab in advanced cancers. Regarding the study in general: Ivuxolimab was an agonistic, fully human IgG2 monoclonal antibody directed against OX40 (CD134), a costimulatory receptor. Of the 50 to 55 dose-escalation patients, hepatocellular carcinoma was present in roughly 19, melanoma in roughly 15, renal cell carcinoma in 9 and head and neck cancer in 9. The paper describes the monotherapy dose-escalation part (N ≈ 52 patients) of the phase I trial of ivuxolimab. Partial responses occurred in three dose-escalation patients, of whom one had hepatocellular carcinoma and two had cutaneous melanoma. Peripheral TCRbeta sequencing aimed to test whether ivuxolimab altered TCR sequence diversity and caused clonal T-cell expansion. The dose-escalation cohort was around 83% male with a mean age of about 60 years, ranging from roughly 20 to 80. Intravenous ivuxolimab was administered to patients every 2 weeks at six dose levels: 0.01, 0.1, 0.3, 1.5, 3 and 10 mg/kg. Patients were allowed to have had prior anti-PD-1, anti-PD-L1 or anti-CTLA-4 therapy, and approximately 41% of the dose-escalation patients had previously received checkpoint inhibitors. Paper-wide results and their limitations: At doses of 0.1 to 3.0 mg/kg, clonal expansion of both CD4+ and CD8+ T cells in blood was seen between baseline and week 6. On average, CD8+ T cells showed more expanded clones than CD4+ T cells after ivuxolimab. Low levels of normalized T-cell clonal expansion were also seen in some patients who did not respond. Partial responders in the 0.1-3.0 mg/kg groups had among the lowest normalized peripheral clonal expansion, especially among CD8+ T cells. Antigen specificity was not determined for the clonally expanded peripheral T cells.

CDR1 and CDR2 are drawn from the germline V gene (reference sequence): SEHNR, FQNEAQ. Clipping removes 4 bases from V and 4 bases from J, with 5 as the unmatched junction base count. The CDR3 runs 15 amino acids, cysteine and phenylalanine included. Only CDR3 DNA remains: 45 bases, in frame from the first base. The trial excluded patients who had a history of autoimmune disease or were on systemic immunosuppression. Peripheral blood for TCR sequencing was collected from all dose cohorts at baseline, on cycle 4 day 1, and on cycle 7 day 1. Samples came from an open-label, multicenter, first-in-human phase I dose-escalation trial of ivuxolimab. Adults with locally advanced or metastatic melanoma, renal cell, hepatocellular, or head and neck squamous cell carcinoma were enrolled in the trial. Before TCR sequencing, CD4+ T cells and CD8+ T cells from peripheral blood were sorted into separate populations.

To sequence the TCRbeta CDR3 region, genomic DNA was isolated from the sorted cells. The immunoSEQ Assay was used to sequence the TCRbeta CDR3 regions. TCRdb took this table from immuneACCESS and kept in-frame rearrangements with V and J called. Such tables lack part of the clones; where checked against another copy, unresolved V genes explain under half of the gap, and the rest is unexplained. This sample holds 130,000 or so clones; under 95% were observed only once. The ten largest clonotypes hold 1% of the sample. Regarding this clone: Its target antigen remains unknown. No base qualities exist here, and no much larger clone lies one base off it.

Recombination connected TRBV7-9 to TRBJ1-3; 9 junctional bases match TRBD1. The sequenced sample was CD4+ or CD8+ T cells sorted from blood, obtained in a trial of the OX40 agonist ivuxolimab. The sequence was collected from an adult with an advanced solid tumor such as melanoma, head and neck, liver or kidney cancer. The DNA is TGTGCCAGCAGCTCACAGGGGGCGCCGGGAAACACCATATATTTT. This encodes CASSSQGAPGNTIYF.